The 3 T cell receptor beta chains below were found in one sample sequenced in a study of CD8+CD57+ T cells in acquired aplastic anemia. Patients chosen for sequencing had shown CD8+CD57+ cell expansion by flow cytometry. According to the study, genomic DNA was the template for TCR beta VDJ and CDR3 profiling. TCRdb passed the reads through MiXCR, listing each CDR3 protein once. The repertoire holds about 240,000 distinct CDR3 sequences, with 47% as singletons. The sample comprised sorted CD4+, CD8+, or CD8+CD57+ T cells (not recorded which) from PBMCs. All receptors come from a human donor with aplastic anemia.

This clonotype was seen at least ten times. The chain recombines TRBV9 with TRBJ2-1; TRBD2 matches 9 bases. There are 15 residues in the CDR3. Germline-derived CDR1 and CDR2 are SGDLS and YYNGEE. The trim removed 0 bases at V and 8 bases at J, leaving 6 bases unmatched. The CDR3 sequence is CASSVDSGSGDEQFF. The CDR3 nucleotides read TGTGCCAGCAGCGTAGATAGCGGGAGTGGGGATGAGCAGTTCTTC.

This clonotype was detected many times. The chain combines TRBV7-3 with TRBJ2-2; D assignment may be TRBD1 or TRBD2 (6 bases each). Looked up from germline, CDR1 is SGHTA and CDR2 is FQGTGA. V lost 9 bases, J lost 4 bases, and 18 bases lay in between. This CDR3 has 15 amino acids. The CDR3: CASSRGPPGTGELFF. The CDR3, as DNA: TGTGCCAGTTCCCGGGGGCCCCCAGGCACCGGGGAGCTGTTTTTT.

This clonotype turned up a few times. The chain employs TRBV3-1 and TRBJ2-7; D uncertain. The CDR3 is made up of 12 amino acids. V lost 0 bases to trimming and J lost 7 bases, with 7 bases between them. In germline, CDR1 is LGHDT, CDR2 YNNKEL (reference sequence). CDR3 region: CASSQDRVEQYF. The CDR3 nucleotides read TGTGCCAGCAGCCAAGATCGGGTTGAGCAGTACTTC.